This T cell receptor beta chain was recorded in a study of OX40 agonist ivuxolimab in advanced cancers. Study overall: The diagnoses of dose-escalation patients were hepatocellular carcinoma, melanoma, renal cell or head and neck cancer. Past anti-PD-1, anti-PD-L1 or anti-CTLA-4 therapy was accepted, and 30% to 50% had received some.

Prior autoimmune disease or systemic immunosuppression barred patients. Peripheral blood came from all dose cohorts at three timepoints. Sequencing used immunoSEQ multiplex PCR; TCRdb keeps in-frame clones, though not all of them. The sample lists around 60,000 clones, roughly 80% occurring once. This TCR was sampled from an adult with an advanced solid tumor such as melanoma, head and neck, liver or kidney cancer. Material: CD4+ or CD8+ T cells sorted from blood, obtained in a trial of the OX40 agonist ivuxolimab.

CDR3 DNA sequence: TGCAGTGTGGACAGGTTTGAGACTGAAGCTTTCTTT. Translation: CSVDRFETEAFF. The J gene is TRBJ1-1, the V gene TRBV29-1; 7 nucleotides match TRBD1. Germline CDR1 SQVTM, CDR2 ANQGSEA. The CDR3 loop spans 12 amino acids.